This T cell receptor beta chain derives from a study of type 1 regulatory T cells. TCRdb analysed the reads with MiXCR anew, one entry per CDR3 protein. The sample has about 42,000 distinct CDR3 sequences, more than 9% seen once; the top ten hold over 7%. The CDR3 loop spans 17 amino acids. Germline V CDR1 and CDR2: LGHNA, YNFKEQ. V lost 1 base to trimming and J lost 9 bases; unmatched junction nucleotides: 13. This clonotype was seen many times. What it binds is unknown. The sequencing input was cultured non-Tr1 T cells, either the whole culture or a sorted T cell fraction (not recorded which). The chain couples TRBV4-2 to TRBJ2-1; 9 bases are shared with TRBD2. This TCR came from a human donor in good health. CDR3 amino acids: CASSQGRGIAGESEQFF. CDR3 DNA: TGTGCCAGCAGCCAAGGTCGGGGCATAGCGGGAGAAAGTGAGCAGTTCTTC.